Sequencing of this TCR beta chain was carried out in a study of T cell responses to AZD1222 COVID-19 vaccine. Findings of the study overall: CD4 TCRs covered the whole spike, strongest at regions 160-218 and 743-854. Researchers took repertoire samples only after the peak T cell response had come.

Repertoires were generated with immunoSEQ multiplex PCR, while TCRdb's copy carries only in-frame clones and drops some. The profile shows roughly 120,000 clones, approximately 90% of them singletons. Turning to this clone: Its antigen remains unidentified.

V shed 3 bases and J shed 4 bases, with 3 bases lying between them. This CDR3 region has 10 residues. The germline V gene has CDR1 DFQATT and CDR2 SNEGSKA (reference sequence). The chain is built from TRBV20-1 and TRBJ1-2; no clear D. The starting material was peripheral blood, obtained 28 days after the second AZD1222 dose. This TCR was recovered from an adult who received the AZD1222 COVID-19 vaccine. The CDR3 loop is CSASAYGYTF. In nucleotides, the CDR3 is TGCAGTGCTAGTGCCTATGGCTACACCTTC.